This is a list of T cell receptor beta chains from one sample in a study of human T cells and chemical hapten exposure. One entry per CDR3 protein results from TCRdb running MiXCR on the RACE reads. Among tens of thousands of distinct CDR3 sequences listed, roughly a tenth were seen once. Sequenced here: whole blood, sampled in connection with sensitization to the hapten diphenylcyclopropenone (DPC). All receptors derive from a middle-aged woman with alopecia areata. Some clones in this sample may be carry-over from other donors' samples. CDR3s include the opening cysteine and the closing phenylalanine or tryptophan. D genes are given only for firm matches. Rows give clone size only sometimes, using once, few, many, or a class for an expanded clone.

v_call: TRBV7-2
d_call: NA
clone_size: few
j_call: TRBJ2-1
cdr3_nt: TGTGCCAGCAGCTTGGCACTGGGACGCAATGAGCAGTTCTTC
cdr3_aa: CASSLALGRNEQFF

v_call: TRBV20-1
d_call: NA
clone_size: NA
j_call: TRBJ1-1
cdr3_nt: TGCAGTGCTATCATCCAGCCTGAAGCTTTCTTT
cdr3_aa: CSAIIQPEAFF

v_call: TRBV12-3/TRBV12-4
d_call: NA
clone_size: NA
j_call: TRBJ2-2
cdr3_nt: TGTGCCAGCAGTTTAGTCTGGGGGGCGCGCACCGGGGAGCTGTTTTTT
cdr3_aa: CASSLVWGARTGELFF

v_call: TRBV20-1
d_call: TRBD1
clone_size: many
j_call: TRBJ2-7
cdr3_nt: TGCAGTGCTGACTCGGGACAGGGAATCTCCTACGAGCAGTACTTC
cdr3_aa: CSADSGQGISYEQYF

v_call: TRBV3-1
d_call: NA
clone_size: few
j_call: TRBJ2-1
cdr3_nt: TGTGCCAGCAGCCAGCGGGGGCCCAACAATGAGCAGTTCTTC
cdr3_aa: CASSQRGPNNEQFF

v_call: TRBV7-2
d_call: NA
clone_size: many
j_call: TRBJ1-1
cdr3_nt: TGTGCCAGCAGCTTAAGTGACAGCTCCAACACTGAAGCTTTCTTT
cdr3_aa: CASSLSDSSNTEAFF

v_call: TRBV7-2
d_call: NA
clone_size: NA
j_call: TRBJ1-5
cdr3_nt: TGTGCCAGCAGCTTAAGGGGCAAAGACAGAGAATCATCGCCCCAGCATTTT
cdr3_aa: CASSLRGKDRESSPQHF

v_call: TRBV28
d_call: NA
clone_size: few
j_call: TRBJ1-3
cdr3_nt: TGTGCCAGCAGCTTCTCACAGAGCTCTGGAAACACCATATATTTT
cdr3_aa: CASSFSQSSGNTIYF

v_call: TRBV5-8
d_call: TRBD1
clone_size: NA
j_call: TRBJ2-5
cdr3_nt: TGTGCCAGCAGCTTGGGACCGACAGGGTCCCAAGAGACCCAGTACTTC
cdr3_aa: CASSLGPTGSQETQYF

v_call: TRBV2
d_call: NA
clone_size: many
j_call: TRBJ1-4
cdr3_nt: TGTGCCAGCGTAACGGGGCCAACTAATGAAAAACTGTTTTTT
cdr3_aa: CASVTGPTNEKLFF

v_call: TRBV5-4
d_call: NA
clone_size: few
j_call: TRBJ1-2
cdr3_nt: TGTGCCAGCAGACCTTCTATGGGGAATCTTAACTATGGCTACACCTTC
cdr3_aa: CASRPSMGNLNYGYTF

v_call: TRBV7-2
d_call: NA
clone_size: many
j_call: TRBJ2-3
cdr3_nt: TGTGCCAGCAGCTTAGGGGCCGGGACTCTTAGCACAGATACGCAGTATTTT
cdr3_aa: CASSLGAGTLSTDTQYF

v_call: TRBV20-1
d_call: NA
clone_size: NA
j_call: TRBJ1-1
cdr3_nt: TGCAGTGCTAGAGTGAACACTGAAGCTTTCTTT
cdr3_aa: CSARVNTEAFF

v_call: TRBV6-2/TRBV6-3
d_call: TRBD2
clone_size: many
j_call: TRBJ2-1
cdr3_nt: TGTGCCAGCAGTCGGACTAGCGGGGACTACAATGAGCAGTTCTTC
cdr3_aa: CASSRTSGDYNEQFF

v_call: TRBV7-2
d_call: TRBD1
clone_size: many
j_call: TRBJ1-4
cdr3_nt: TGTGCCAGCAGCCTCCAGACAGGGGTTCGACGGGAAAAACTGTTTTTT
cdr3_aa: CASSLQTGVRREKLFF

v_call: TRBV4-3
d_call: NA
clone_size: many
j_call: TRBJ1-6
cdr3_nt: TGCGCCAGCAGCCAAGTCCACACGGGTTCACCCCTCCACTTT
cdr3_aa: CASSQVHTGSPLHF

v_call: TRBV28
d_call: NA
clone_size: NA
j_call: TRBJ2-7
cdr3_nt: TGTGCCAGCAGTTCCGGGGACCAGCGGAATTACGAGCAGTACTTC
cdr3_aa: CASSSGDQRNYEQYF

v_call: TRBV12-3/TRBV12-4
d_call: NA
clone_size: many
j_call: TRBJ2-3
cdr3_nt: TGTGCCAGCAGGTTAGCGGGCACAGATACGCAGTATTTT
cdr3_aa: CASRLAGTDTQYF

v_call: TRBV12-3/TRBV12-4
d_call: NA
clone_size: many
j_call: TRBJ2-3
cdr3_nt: TGTGCCAGCAGTTTATCCGCCGGCCCTAGGATTCGTACGCAGTATTTT
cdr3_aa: CASSLSAGPRIRTQYF